The rows below give T cell receptor beta chains drawn from one sample of a study of shared T cell receptors in the human thymus. Sequencing used immunoSEQ multiplex PCR; TCRdb keeps in-frame clones, though not all of them. The sample consists of approximately 660,000 clones, around nine tenths of them appearing once. The same data also contributed to another study, on human thymus T cells.

The specimen sequenced was thymocytes. The receptors originated from a boy in the first two years of life with a congenital heart defect. The CDR3 runs from the conserved cysteine through the conserved F or W. Fields, in order: J gene, V gene, clone size, D gene, CDR3 protein, CDR3 DNA. The D gene is left open where the match is weak. Clone size, where shown, is once, few, many, or a class for clones that have expanded.

TRBJ2-7	TRBV4-1	.	TRBD2	CASSPCGPTSGGDYEQYF	TGCGCCAGCAGCCCCTGCGGCCCGACTAGCGGGGGCGACTACGAGCAGTACTTC
TRBJ1-1	TRBV6-5	.	TRBD1	CASRPDRVNNEAFF	TGTGCCAGCAGGCCGGACAGGGTGAATAATGAAGCTTTCTTT
TRBJ1-5	TRBV7-7	.	TRBD1	CASSLSGTGLCSNQPQHF	TGTGCCAGCAGCTTGAGTGGGACAGGGCTATGTAGCAATCAGCCCCAGCATTTT
TRBJ2-5	TRBV7-9	.	TRBD2	CASSLGWREAYQETQYF	TGTGCCAGCAGCTTAGGTTGGCGGGAGGCGTACCAAGAGACCCAGTACTTC
TRBJ2-1	TRBV28	few	TRBD2	CASSVYRTSGDNEQFF	TGTGCCAGCAGTGTCTACCGGACTAGCGGGGACAATGAGCAGTTCTTC
TRBJ2-5	TRBV7-9	.	TRBD1	CASTVQGARETQYF	TGTGCCAGCACCGTCCAGGGGGCGCGTGAGACCCAGTACTTC
TRBJ1-2	TRBV6-5	.	TRBD1	CASSYADRKGYGYTF	TGTGCCAGCAGTTACGCGGACAGGAAGGGGTATGGCTACACCTTC
TRBJ2-7	TRBV7-2	.	.	CASSLRRSPYEQYF	TGTGCCAGCAGCTTACGGCGGAGCCCCTACGAGCAGTACTTC
TRBJ2-7	TRBV14	.	.	CASSQERRGLGYEQYF	TGTGCCAGCAGCCAAGAACGCAGGGGTCTGGGGTACGAGCAGTACTTC
TRBJ2-3	TRBV27	.	TRBD2	CASSLGTSGRASTDTQYF	TGTGCCAGCAGTTTAGGGACTAGCGGGAGGGCTAGCACAGATACGCAGTATTTT
TRBJ2-2	TRBV7-2	once	TRBD2	CASSLGPLAGGATGELFF	TGTGCCAGCAGCTTAGGGCCTCTAGCGGGAGGTGCCACCGGGGAGCTGTTTTTT
TRBJ2-7	TRBV28	.	.	CASSFAQRYRYEQYF	TGTGCCAGCAGTTTCGCCCAGCGATACCGATACGAGCAGTACTTC
TRBJ1-3	TRBV19	.	.	CASSISEGKNTIYF	TGTGCCAGTAGTATCTCGGAGGGAAAAAACACCATATATTTT
TRBJ2-7	TRBV10-2	.	.	CASRPGNRRYEQYF	TGCGCCAGCAGACCAGGGAACAGGAGATACGAGCAGTACTTC
TRBJ2-2	TRBV15	.	.	CATSRDEGGRYTGELFF	TGTGCCACCAGCAGAGATGAGGGCGGGCGATACACCGGGGAGCTGTTTTTT
TRBJ2-2	TRBV28	.	TRBD2	CASSLARTSVPGGGELFF	TGTGCCAGCAGTTTGGCCCGGACTAGCGTCCCGGGGGGCGGGGAGCTGTTTTTT
TRBJ2-3	TRBV5-4	.	.	CASSSRYDTDTQYF	TGTGCCAGCAGCTCCCGGTATGACACAGATACGCAGTATTTT
TRBJ2-2	TRBV11-1	.	TRBD2	CASSCSSGRCTGELFF	TGTGCCAGCAGCTGTTCTAGCGGGAGGTGCACCGGGGAGCTGTTTTTT
TRBJ2-1	TRBV11-2	.	TRBD1	CASSLRTGVNEQFF	TGTGCCAGCAGCCTCCGGACAGGGGTCAATGAGCAGTTCTTC
TRBJ2-1	TRBV11-2	.	TRBD2	CASSRRLSGREYNEQFF	TGTGCCAGCAGCCGAAGACTGAGTGGGAGGGAGTACAATGAGCAGTTCTTC
TRBJ2-7	TRBV4-1	.	.	CASSQDGGAPGEQYF	TGCGCCAGCAGCCAAGATGGGGGGGCCCCAGGAGAGCAGTACTTC
TRBJ2-6	TRBV9	.	TRBD1	CASSARDRLSGANVLTF	TGTGCCAGCAGCGCTAGGGACAGACTCTCTGGGGCCAACGTCCTGACTTTC
TRBJ2-6	TRBV30	once	.	CAWSVRSHGGNTSGANVLTF	TGTGCCTGGAGTGTGAGGTCGCATGGAGGCAATACCTCTGGGGCCAACGTCCTGACTTTC
TRBJ2-2	TRBV29-1	.	.	CSVEVGGNTGELFF	TGCAGCGTTGAAGTTGGAGGGAACACCGGGGAGCTGTTTTTT
TRBJ2-1	TRBV7-9	.	TRBD2	CASSLALASGREQFF	TGTGCCAGCAGCTTAGCGCTGGCTAGCGGGCGTGAGCAGTTCTTC
TRBJ1-1	TRBV9	.	.	CASSVASVDTEAFF	TGTGCCAGCAGCGTAGCGTCTGTAGACACTGAAGCTTTCTTT
TRBJ2-5	TRBV7-2	.	TRBD2	CASSFRGLDEETQYF	TGTGCCAGCAGCTTTAGGGGACTAGACGAAGAGACCCAGTACTTC
TRBJ2-1	TRBV15	.	TRBD2	CATSEDRVLAGGDNEQFF	TGTGCCACCAGCGAGGACAGGGTGCTAGCGGGAGGCGACAATGAGCAGTTCTTC
TRBJ2-1	TRBV5-1	.	TRBD2	CASSPRWSSGRQRYTYNEQFF	TGCGCCAGCAGCCCCCGTTGGAGTAGCGGGAGGCAACGATACACCTACAATGAGCAGTTCTTC
TRBJ2-7	TRBV14	.	.	CASSQDKVRKRPYEQYF	TGTGCCAGCAGCCAAGATAAAGTCAGGAAGAGACCCTACGAGCAGTACTTC
TRBJ2-5	TRBV7-2	.	TRBD2	CASNREGEETQYF	TGTGCCAGCAACCGGGAGGGGGAAGAGACCCAGTACTTC
TRBJ2-7	TRBV18	.	.	CASSPRVLGAGDEQYF	TGTGCCAGCTCACCACGGGTATTGGGGGCCGGGGACGAGCAGTACTTC
TRBJ1-2	TRBV5-1	once	TRBD1	CASSSPGQARSGGRGYTF	TGCGCCAGCAGCTCTCCGGGACAGGCCCGGTCGGGTGGTCGCGGCTACACCTTC
TRBJ2-7	TRBV4-1	.	.	CASSQRDLSSYEQYF	TGCGCCAGCAGCCAACGGGACTTGAGCTCCTACGAGCAGTACTTC
TRBJ2-7	TRBV14	.	TRBD2	CASSQNSGTSSYEQYF	TGTGCCAGCAGCCAGAACTCCGGGACTAGCAGCTACGAGCAGTACTTC
TRBJ1-2	TRBV5-6	.	TRBD1	CASSALDRGPFVYGYTF	TGTGCCAGCAGCGCCCTGGACAGGGGGCCTTTTGTGTATGGCTACACCTTC
TRBJ2-1	TRBV20-1	.	.	CSATGVDEQFF	TGCAGTGCTACAGGGGTAGACGAGCAGTTCTTC
TRBJ1-1	TRBV19	.	.	CASSMPTDNTEAFF	TGTGCCAGTAGTATGCCGACAGATAACACTGAAGCTTTCTTT
TRBJ2-5	TRBV10-3	.	TRBD1	CAISENPLTGFKTQYF	TGTGCCATCAGTGAAAACCCCCTGACAGGGTTTAAGACCCAGTACTTC
TRBJ1-2	TRBV6-1	.	.	CASSEAAGGMDGYTF	TGTGCCAGCAGTGAAGCGGCGGGGGGAATGGATGGCTACACCTTC
TRBJ2-3	TRBV2	.	.	CASSVGDYTDTQYF	TGTGCCAGCAGTGTGGGCGACTACACAGATACGCAGTATTTT
TRBJ2-7	TRBV19	once	.	CASSATGPPHLYEQYF	TGTGCCAGTAGTGCGACAGGCCCTCCTCATTTGTACGAGCAGTACTTC
TRBJ1-4	TRBV11-2	.	.	CASSLDHSNNEKLFF	TGTGCCAGCAGCTTAGATCACAGCAATAATGAAAAACTGTTTTTT
TRBJ2-3	TRBV19	.	.	CASSIGRADTQYF	TGTGCCAGTAGTATAGGGAGGGCAGATACGCAGTATTTT
TRBJ2-3	TRBV27	.	.	CASIGGWGGTDTQYF	TGTGCCAGCATCGGAGGTTGGGGGGGCACAGATACGCAGTATTTT
TRBJ2-5	TRBV11-2	once	.	CASSHARDKKETQYF	TGTGCCAGCAGCCACGCCCGGGACAAGAAAGAGACCCAGTACTTC
TRBJ2-1	TRBV4-2	.	TRBD2	CASSYLAGAGHEQFF	TGTGCCAGCAGCTACCTAGCGGGAGCAGGCCATGAGCAGTTCTTC
TRBJ2-1	TRBV5-6	once	.	CASSLKQGAEQFF	TGTGCCAGCAGCTTGAAACAAGGGGCTGAGCAGTTCTTC
TRBJ2-7	TRBV5-1	once	.	CASSLDPTLEQYF	TGCGCCAGCAGCCTGGACCCCACATTGGAGCAGTACTTC
TRBJ2-3	TRBV19	.	.	CASSQGGIADTQYF	TGTGCCAGTAGTCAAGGCGGGATCGCAGATACGCAGTATTTT
TRBJ1-4	TRBV11-2	once	TRBD1	CASQGQIGEKLFF	TGTGCCAGCCAGGGACAGATTGGGGAAAAACTGTTTTTT
TRBJ2-6	TRBV19	.	.	CASSILQGFTGANVLTF	TGTGCCAGTAGTATCTTACAGGGCTTTACTGGGGCCAACGTCCTGACTTTC
TRBJ1-2	TRBV7-6	.	TRBD1	CASSQTTGTDYTF	TGTGCCAGCAGCCAAACGACAGGGACCGACTACACCTTC